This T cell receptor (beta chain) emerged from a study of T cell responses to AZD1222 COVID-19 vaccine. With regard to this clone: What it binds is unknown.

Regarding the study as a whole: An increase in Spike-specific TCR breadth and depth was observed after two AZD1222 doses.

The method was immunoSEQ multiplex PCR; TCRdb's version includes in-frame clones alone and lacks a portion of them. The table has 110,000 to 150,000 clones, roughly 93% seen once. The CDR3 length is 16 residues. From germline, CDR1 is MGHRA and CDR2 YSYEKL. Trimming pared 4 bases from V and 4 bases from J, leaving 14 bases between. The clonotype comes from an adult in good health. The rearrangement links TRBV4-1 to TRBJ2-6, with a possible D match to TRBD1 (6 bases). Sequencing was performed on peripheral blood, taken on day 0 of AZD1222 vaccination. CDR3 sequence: CASSPLRTAGANVLTF. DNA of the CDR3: TGCGCCAGCAGCCCGCTTCGGACAGCCGGGGCCAACGTCCTGACTTTC.